This section outlines one T cell receptor beta chain sequence together with its context. The antigen it binds to is not known. Within one base of it there is no much larger clone, and no base qualities were kept. The method was PCR. TCRdb lists the instrument as Illumina HiSeq 2500. To reduce PCR and sequencing biases, unique molecular identifiers were built into the TCR beta cDNA libraries. Every 1 to 10 million input T cells yielded roughly 0.5 million cDNA molecules, meaning each molecule approximated one T cell. The same protocol used for the earlier healthy control dataset was applied to prepare and sequence the patient libraries. Within a given batch, samples were prepared together, multiplexed and sequenced on the same HiSeq lane. In the authors' own workflow: Raw barcoded reads were processed with MIGEC, and single-read molecular identifier groups were discarded before consensus assembly and CDR3 extraction. Clonotype tables were post-analysed with VDJtools, and diversity was normalized by down-sampling all datasets to the smallest sample size. Repertoire overlap clustering matched CDR3 amino acid but not nucleotide sequences to correct batch-related cross-sample contamination. TCRdb cleaned the public reads at Q25 with fastp, built clones with MiXCR and kept in-frame beta chains. Every CDR3 protein is listed once, alongside the most common genes and DNA of its rows. The authors' filters were not applied to this entry. This sample holds fewer than 550,000 distinct CDR3 sequences; about a third were observed only once. Of the sample, 5% to 6% falls within the top ten clones.

This specimen comes from a study of post-analysis software for immune sequencing data (dated by TCRdb to about 2015). Background for the entire study: Relapsing-remitting, secondary progressive and progressive-relapsing multiple sclerosis were recorded as disease courses, and subtype annotation was lacking for some patients. Patient repertoires were compared against about a dozen previously published healthy control repertoires from donors aged roughly 6 to 28 years. A subset of samples was prepared in parallel using single-end sample barcoding, then pooled and co-amplified after Illumina adapter ligation.

Overall study outcomes, separate from this receptor: Direct clustering with F measure showed strong co-clustering of samples prepared in the same batch, prompting a batch-effect correction. A few TRBV segments, including TRBV5-6, TRBV5-1 and TRBV20-1, were significantly more frequent in patients than controls. The control group was slightly older than the multiple sclerosis patient group. Compared with controls, multiple sclerosis patients had significantly lower normalized Chao1 diversity, a finding suggesting substantial peripheral T-cell clonal expansion.

V is pared back by 5 bases and J by 5 bases, with 19 bases lying between the germline termini. In the germline V gene, CDR1 corresponds to MDHEN and CDR2 to SYDVKM. The CDR3 covers 16 residues, taking in both the cysteine and the phenylalanine. Kept here is only the CDR3 DNA, which spans 48 bases and is read in frame from base 1. TCR beta repertoires were profiled from peripheral blood of 13 young patients with multiple sclerosis to demonstrate the VDJtools post-analysis software. The multiple sclerosis patients were children and adolescents between roughly 6 and 16 years of age. The sample comprised blood. This TCR was recovered from a girl between 2 and 17 years old with multiple sclerosis. The V and J segments used are TRBV28 and TRBJ2-1; TRBD2 could be the D gene, as 5 bases match. The CDR3 corresponds to CASSPLLRRGDNEQFF. The DNA sequence follows: TGTGCCAGCAGTCCACTTTTAAGACGGGGTGACAATGAGCAGTTCTTC.